Described below is a single T cell receptor (beta chain) sequence and its context. No antigen is known for it. These data belong to a study of cytomegalovirus exposure and HLA in healthy donors. The PCR had 60 Vbeta and 13 Jbeta primers. Assay used: immunoSEQ multiplex PCR; TCRdb lists only in-frame clones, some missing. In the table there are over 150,000 clones, 77% of which are singletons. Trimming cost V 0 bases and J 2 bases; bases outside gene matches: 8. Germline lookup yields CDR1 SGHDN and CDR2 FVKESK. The CDR3 loop spans 18 amino acids. Notes on the study in general: TCR beta chains numbering more than 150 were designated cytomegalovirus-associated.

The V call is TRBV14, the J call TRBJ2-3, with 10 nucleotides matching TRBD2. The sequence came from a woman between 55 and 75 years old in good health and CMV-seropositive. Sample: PBMCs. The CDR3 loop reads CASSQDHTAGGLTDTQYF. The CDR3 DNA follows: TGTGCCAGCAGCCAAGATCATACAGCGGGGGGGCTCACAGATACGCAGTATTTT.